The 8 T cell receptor beta chains listed next were all sequenced from one sample in a study of cytomegalovirus exposure and HLA in healthy donors. PCR used 60 Vbeta primers and 13 Jbeta primers. Sequenced by immunoSEQ multiplex PCR; TCRdb stores in-frame clones only, minus some. The repertoire holds over 150,000 clones, roughly nine tenths seen once, with about 0.24% in the top ten. The sequenced material came from PBMCs. These receptors all stem from a girl less than two years old in good health and CMV-seronegative.

The chain has TRBV11-2 and TRBJ1-1; a possible D gene is TRBD1 (5 bases). There are 14 residues in the CDR3. V lost 5 bases, J lost 5 bases, and 15 bases lay in between. Germline V lookup: CDR1 SGHAT, CDR2 FQNNGV. The CDR3 coding sequence is TGTGCCAGCAGCCAAAACTACCGGGGGACTGAAGCTTTCTTT. It is translated as CASSQNYRGTEAFF. The complete variable domain, with remaining parts taken from reference TRBV11-2 and TRBJ1-1, reads EAGVAQSPRYKIIEKRQSVAFWCNPISGHATLYWYQQILGQGPKLLIQFQNNGVVDDSQLPKDRFSAERLKGVDSTLKIQPAKLEDSAVYLCASSQNYRGTEAFFGQGTRLTVV.

The V call is TRBV23-1, the J call TRBJ2-7; TRBD1 might be the D (7 bases). TRBV23-1 is placed among ORFs of uncertain function. V dropped 4 bases and J dropped 4 bases, with 17 bases sitting between them. This CDR3 comprises 15 residues. The CDR3 DNA sequence: TGCGCCAGCAGTCCCCGACAGGGTGGGGGGTACGAGCAGTACTTC. Amino acids: CASSPRQGGGYEQYF.

The chain links TRBV19 to TRBJ2-3, with 15 bases identical to TRBD2. There are 18 residues in the CDR3. CDR1 LNHDA and CDR2 SQIVND come from the germline V gene (reference sequence). With 5 bases clipped from V and 2 bases from J, the junction kept 8 bases outside the gene matches. CDR3 DNA sequence: TGTGCCAGTAGTCCCCCGGGACTAGCGGGGGGACACACAGATACGCAGTATTTT. Residues: CASSPPGLAGGHTDTQYF.

This chain links TRBV6-1 with TRBJ2-7; 7 bases are shared with TRBD2. The CDR3 length is 15 residues. V lost 5 bases, J lost 0 bases, and 7 bases stayed unmatched. Germline V gene lookup returns CDR1 MNHNS and CDR2 SASEGT. The CDR3 is CASSPGLDGSYEQYF. DNA of the CDR3: TGTGCCAGCAGTCCCGGACTAGATGGCTCCTACGAGCAGTACTTC.

This chain joins TRBV7-9 and TRBJ2-5; 7 nucleotides line up with TRBD2. The end of the DNA is better explained by TRBJ2-7, so the J call may be wrong. Germline assignment: CDR1 SEHNR and CDR2 FQNEAQ (reference sequence). The CDR3 runs 13 residues. The CDR3 DNA reads TGTGCCAGCAGCTTAGCGCGGGGGAACGAGCAGTACTTC. This translates into CASSLARGNEQYF.

The chain carries TRBV30 and TRBJ1-6; no reliable D call. Between the trimmed V and J ends, which lost 5 bases and 2 bases, there was a span of 16 bases. CDR1 is GTSNPN, CDR2 SVGIG, per germline (reference sequence). The CDR3 consists of 16 residues. DNA for the CDR3: TGTGCCTGGGCCTTTTCAGCCCAGGCCTATAATTCACCCCTCCACTTT. Translation: CAWAFSAQAYNSPLHF.

The rearrangement links TRBV4-3 to TRBJ2-3; D is unresolved. The CDR3 has 17 amino acids. The V and J ends lost 1 base and 1 base respectively, with 15 bases between them. Germline loops: CDR1 LGHNA, CDR2 YSLEER. The CDR3 sequence: CASSQGGPGRGTDTQYF. The CDR3 nucleotides read TGCGCCAGCAGCCAAGGTGGTCCGGGTAGAGGCACAGATACGCAGTATTTT.

Details on this clone: Other DNA sequences in this sample translate to the same CDR3. The chain carries TRBV4-3 and TRBJ2-1; 15 bases map to TRBD2. Germline-derived CDR1 and CDR2 are LGHNA and YSLEER. This CDR3 comprises 15 residues. The junction had 0 bases not matched to a gene; V was cut back by 1 base and J by 8 bases. CDR3: CASSQGTSGRDEQFF. DNA for the CDR3: TGCGCCAGCAGCCAAGGGACTAGCGGGAGGGATGAGCAGTTCTTC.